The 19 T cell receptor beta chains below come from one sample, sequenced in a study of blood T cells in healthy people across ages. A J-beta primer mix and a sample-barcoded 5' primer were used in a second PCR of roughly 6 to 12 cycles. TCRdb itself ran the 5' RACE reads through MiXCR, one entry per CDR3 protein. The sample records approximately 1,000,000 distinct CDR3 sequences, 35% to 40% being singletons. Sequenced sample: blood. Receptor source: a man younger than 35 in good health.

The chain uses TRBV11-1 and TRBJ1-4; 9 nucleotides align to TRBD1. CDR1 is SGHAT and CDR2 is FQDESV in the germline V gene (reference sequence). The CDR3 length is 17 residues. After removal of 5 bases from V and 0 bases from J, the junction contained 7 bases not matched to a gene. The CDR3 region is CASSRRDRGTTNEKLFF. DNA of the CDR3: TGTGCCAGCAGCCGCCGTGACAGGGGGACAACTAATGAAAAACTGTTTTTT. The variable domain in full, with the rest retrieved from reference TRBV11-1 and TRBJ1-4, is EAEVAQSPRYKITEKSQAVAFWCDPISGHATLYWYRQILGQGPELLVQFQDESVVDDSQLPKDRFSAERLKGVDSTLKIQPAELGDSAMYLCASSRRDRGTTNEKLFFGSGTQLSVL.

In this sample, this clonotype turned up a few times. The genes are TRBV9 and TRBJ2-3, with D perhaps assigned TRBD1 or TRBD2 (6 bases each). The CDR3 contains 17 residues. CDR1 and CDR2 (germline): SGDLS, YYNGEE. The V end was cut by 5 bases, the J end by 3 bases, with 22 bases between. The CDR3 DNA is TGTGCCAGCAGTCCCCGAGGGGGGACACCGACTACAGATACGCAGTATTTT. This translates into CASSPRGGTPTTDTQYF.

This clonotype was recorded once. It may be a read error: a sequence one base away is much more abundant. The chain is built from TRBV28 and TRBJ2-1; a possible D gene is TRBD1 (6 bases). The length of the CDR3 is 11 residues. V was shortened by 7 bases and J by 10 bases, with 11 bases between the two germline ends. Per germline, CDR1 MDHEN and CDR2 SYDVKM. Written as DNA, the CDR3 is TGTGCCAGCACCAGGGGCTACGAGCAGTTCTTC. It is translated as CASTRGYEQFF.

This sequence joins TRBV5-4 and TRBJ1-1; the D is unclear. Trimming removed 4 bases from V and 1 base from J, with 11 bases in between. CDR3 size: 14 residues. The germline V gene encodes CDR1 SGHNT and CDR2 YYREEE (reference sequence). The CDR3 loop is CASSARAGNTEAFF. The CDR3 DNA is TGTGCCAGCAGCGCCCGGGCTGGGAACACTGAAGCTTTCTTT.

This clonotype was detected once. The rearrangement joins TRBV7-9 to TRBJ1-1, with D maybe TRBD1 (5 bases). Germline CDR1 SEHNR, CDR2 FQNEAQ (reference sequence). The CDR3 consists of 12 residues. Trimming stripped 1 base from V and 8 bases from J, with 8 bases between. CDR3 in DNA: TGTGCCAGCAGCTTAGAGACAGTAGAAGCTTTCTTT. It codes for CASSLETVEAFF.

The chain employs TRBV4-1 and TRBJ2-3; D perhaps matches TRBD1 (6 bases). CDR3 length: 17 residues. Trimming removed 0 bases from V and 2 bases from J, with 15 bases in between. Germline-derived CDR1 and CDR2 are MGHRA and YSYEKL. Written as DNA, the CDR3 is TGCGCCAGCAGCCAAGATCGAGGGCAGGGGCCCACAGATACGCAGTATTTT. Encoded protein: CASSQDRGQGPTDTQYF.

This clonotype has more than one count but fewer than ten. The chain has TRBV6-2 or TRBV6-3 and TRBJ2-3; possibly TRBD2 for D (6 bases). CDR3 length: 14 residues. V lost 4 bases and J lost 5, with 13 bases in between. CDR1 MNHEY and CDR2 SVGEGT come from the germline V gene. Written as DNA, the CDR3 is TGTGCCAGCAGTTTAGCCGCGACTAGAGATACGCAGTATTTT. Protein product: CASSLAATRDTQYF.

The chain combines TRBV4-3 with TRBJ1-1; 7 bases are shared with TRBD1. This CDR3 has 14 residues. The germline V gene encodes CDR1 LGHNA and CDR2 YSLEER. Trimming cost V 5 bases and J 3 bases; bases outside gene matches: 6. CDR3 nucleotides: TGCGCCAGCAGCGAAGGGGGCGCGGACACTGAAGCTTTCTTT. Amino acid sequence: CASSEGGADTEAFF.

The CDR3 nucleotides are TGTGCCAGCAGTTTAGCCAGGGCTCTCTACGAGCAGTACTTC. This gives the protein CASSLARALYEQYF. V is TRBV28 and J is TRBJ2-7, with a tentative D call TRBD1 (5 bases). The CDR3 is made up of 14 amino acids. The germline V and J ends were trimmed by 2 bases and 3 bases, with 11 bases remaining between them. From germline, CDR1 is MDHEN and CDR2 SYDVKM.

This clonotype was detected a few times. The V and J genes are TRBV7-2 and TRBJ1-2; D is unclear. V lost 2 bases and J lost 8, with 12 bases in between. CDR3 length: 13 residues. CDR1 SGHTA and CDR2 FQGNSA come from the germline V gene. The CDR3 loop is CASSLNGGRGYTF. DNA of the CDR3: TGTGCCAGCAGCTTAAATGGAGGTAGAGGCTACACCTTC. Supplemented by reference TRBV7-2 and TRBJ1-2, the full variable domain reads GAGVSQSPSNKVTEKGKDVELRCDPISGHTALYWYRQSLGQGLEFLIYFQGNSAPDKSGLPSDRFSAERTGGSVSTLTIQRTQQEDSAVYLCASSLNGGRGYTFGSGTRLTVV.

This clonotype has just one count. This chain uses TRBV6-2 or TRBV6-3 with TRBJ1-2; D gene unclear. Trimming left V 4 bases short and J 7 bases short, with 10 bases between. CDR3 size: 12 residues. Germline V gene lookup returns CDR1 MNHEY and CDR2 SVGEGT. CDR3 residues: CASSFLTGGYTF. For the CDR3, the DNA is TGTGCCAGCAGTTTCCTGACCGGTGGCTACACCTTC.

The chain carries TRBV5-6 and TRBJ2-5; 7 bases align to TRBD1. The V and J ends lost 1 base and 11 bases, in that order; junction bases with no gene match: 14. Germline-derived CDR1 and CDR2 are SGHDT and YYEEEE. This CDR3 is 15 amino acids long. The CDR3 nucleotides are TGTGCCAGCAGCTTGAGGGGGCGCTACCACAATGAGCAGTACTTC. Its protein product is CASSLRGRYHNEQYF.

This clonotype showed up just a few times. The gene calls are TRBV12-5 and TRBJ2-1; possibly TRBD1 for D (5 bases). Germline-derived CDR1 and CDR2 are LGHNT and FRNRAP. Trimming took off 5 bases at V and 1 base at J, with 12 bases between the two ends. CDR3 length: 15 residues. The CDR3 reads CASGPRVRSYNEQFF. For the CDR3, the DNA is TGTGCTAGTGGTCCCAGGGTTAGATCCTACAATGAGCAGTTCTTC.

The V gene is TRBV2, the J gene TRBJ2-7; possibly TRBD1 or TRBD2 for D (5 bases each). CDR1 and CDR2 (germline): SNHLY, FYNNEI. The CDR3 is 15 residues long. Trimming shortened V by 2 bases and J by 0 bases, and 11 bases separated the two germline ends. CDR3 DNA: TGTGCCAGCAGTGAACCCGCTGGGACCTCCTACGAGCAGTACTTC. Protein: CASSEPAGTSYEQYF.

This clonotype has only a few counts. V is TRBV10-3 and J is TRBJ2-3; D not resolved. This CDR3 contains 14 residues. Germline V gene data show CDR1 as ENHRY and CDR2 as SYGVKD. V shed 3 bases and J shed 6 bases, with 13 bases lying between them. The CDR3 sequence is CAISDPLTGDTQYF. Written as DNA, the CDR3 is TGTGCCATCAGTGATCCATTAACTGGGGATACGCAGTATTTT.

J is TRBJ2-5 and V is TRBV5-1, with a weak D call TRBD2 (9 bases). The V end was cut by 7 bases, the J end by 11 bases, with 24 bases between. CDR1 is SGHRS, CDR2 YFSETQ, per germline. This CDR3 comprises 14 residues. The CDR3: CASRGLAGGGEQYF. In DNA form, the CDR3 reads TGCGCCAGCCGGGGACTAGCAGGGGGCGGTGAGCAGTACTTC.

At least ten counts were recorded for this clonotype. The CDR3 sequence is CASSLTGEQFF. The CDR3 coding sequence is TGTGCCAGCAGTTTGACGGGTGAGCAGTTCTTC. The chain joins TRBV12-3 or TRBV12-4 to TRBJ2-1; no clear D gene. The CDR3 is 11 amino acids. Trimming stripped 3 bases from V and 9 bases from J, with 6 bases between.

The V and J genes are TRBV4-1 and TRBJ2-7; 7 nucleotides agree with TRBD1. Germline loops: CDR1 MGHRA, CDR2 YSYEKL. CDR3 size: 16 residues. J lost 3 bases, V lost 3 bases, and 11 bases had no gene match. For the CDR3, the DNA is TGCGCCAGCAGCCAGCCCCGACAGGGAGACATCTACGAGCAGTACTTC. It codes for CASSQPRQGDIYEQYF.

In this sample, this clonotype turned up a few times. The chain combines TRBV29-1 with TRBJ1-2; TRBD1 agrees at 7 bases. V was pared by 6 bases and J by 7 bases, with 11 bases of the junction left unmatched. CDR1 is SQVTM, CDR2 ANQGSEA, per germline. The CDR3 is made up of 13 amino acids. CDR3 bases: TGCAGCGTATTAACCAGGGGGGGTAGTGGCTACACCTTC. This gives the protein CSVLTRGGSGYTF.